A single sample is the source of the 10 T cell receptor beta chains below, sequenced in a study of monozygotic twins with inflammatory bowel disease. TCRdb re-called the 5' RACE reads; one entry per CDR3 protein, DNA not given. The table for this sample gives about 380,000 distinct CDR3 sequences. Sequencing used blood. The receptors derive from a human donor with ulcerative colitis or Crohn's disease, or a healthy co-twin of an affected twin (not recorded which).

The CDR3 is CASSDQGALGSPLHF. V usage is TRBV2 and J usage is TRBJ1-6; TCRdb names TRBD1, which stays unverified in the absence of DNA. The germline gives CDR1 SNHLY, CDR2 FYNNEI. The CDR3 loop spans 15 amino acids.

CDR3 in amino acids: CSVEGGQGANEQYF. J is TRBJ2-7 and V is TRBV29-1; TCRdb picks TRBD1, but there is no DNA to check that call. The CDR3 totals 14 residues. Looked up from germline, CDR1 is SQVTM and CDR2 is ANQGSEA.

V is TRBV20-1 and J is TRBJ2-1; TCRdb proposes TRBD1, but this gene call is untestable without DNA. Germline CDR1 reads DFQATT; CDR2 reads SNEGSKA (reference sequence). This CDR3 region has 16 residues. Here the CDR3 reads CSARDPGRGHYNEQFF.

V gene TRBV20-1 combines with J gene TRBJ1-2; TCRdb gives TRBD1 as the D gene, but with no DNA this cannot be confirmed. Germline assignment: CDR1 DFQATT and CDR2 SNEGSKA (reference sequence). CDR3 size: 14 residues. CDR3 loop: CSARKGATNYGYTF.

This rearrangement joins TRBV18 to TRBJ2-7; the D gene TCRdb calls, TRBD1, cannot be checked with no DNA. The CDR3 contains 15 residues. Germline V lookup: CDR1 KGHSH, CDR2 LQKENI. The CDR3 reads CASSPPSRDRYEQYF.

The chain uses TRBV5-1 and TRBJ2-2; as DNA is missing, the TRBD1 call by TCRdb cannot be tested. The CDR3 is 12 amino acids. Germline CDR1 SGHRS, CDR2 YFSETQ. This chain's CDR3 is CASSFVRGELFF.

J is TRBJ2-3 and V is TRBV27; the D call from TCRdb, TRBD1, cannot be confirmed without DNA. The CDR3 has 15 amino acids. Per the germline V gene, CDR1 is MNHEY and CDR2 is SMNVEV (reference sequence). The CDR3 spells CASSLNGGSTDTQYF.

The chain recombines TRBV4-2 with TRBJ2-3; the D call from TCRdb, TRBD2, cannot be confirmed without DNA. Germline loops: CDR1 LGHNA, CDR2 YNFKEQ. CDR3 length: 16 amino acids. This chain's CDR3 is CASSQGTTPSTDTQYF.

The CDR3 sequence is CASSQAPDRGRMNTEAFF. This chain connects TRBV4-3 to TRBJ1-1; TCRdb's D gene call, TRBD1, goes unchecked for lack of DNA. Germline CDR1 and CDR2: LGHNA and YSLEER. The CDR3 totals 18 residues.

This chain connects TRBV5-1 to TRBJ2-7; TCRdb's D gene call, TRBD2, goes unchecked for lack of DNA. The CDR3 runs 16 residues. Germline-derived CDR1 and CDR2 are SGHRS and YFSETQ. The chain's CDR3 is CASTPIHREGSYEQYF.